This T cell receptor beta chain came from a study of beta chain features in type 1 diabetes. cDNA synthesis used the whole RNA isolate, giving expressed TCRB sequences. Libraries were prepared by immunoSEQ multiplex PCR; TCRdb keeps only in-frame clonotypes and omits some of them. The sample holds about 150,000 clones; 10% are singletons and the top ten take roughly 0.45%. Regarding this clone: No antigen is known for it. The same CDR3 can be traced to other DNA sequences in this sample.

CDR3 length equals 14 residues. CDR1 SGHAT and CDR2 FQNNGV come from the germline V gene. V was pared by 1 base and J by 2 bases, with 8 bases between. Study results and caveats: When Type 1 diabetes patients were examined, their TCRB CDR3s proved moderately but significantly shorter in all four CD4+ subsets.

Sample: central memory CD4+ T cells from blood. This TCR was recovered from a man between 25 and 39 years old with type 1 diabetes. J is TRBJ2-5 and V is TRBV11-2; TRBD1 might be the D (6 bases). The CDR3 region has the DNA TGTGCCAGCAGCTTAGTCCAGGGGCAAGAGACCCAGTACTTC. It specifies CASSLVQGQETQYF.